The following is a T cell receptor (beta chain) sequence with its context. What it recognizes is unknown. The entry originates in a study of OX40 agonist ivuxolimab in advanced cancers. Study at large: Dosing consisted of intravenous ivuxolimab at 0.01 to 10 mg/kg every 2 weeks.

With 6 bases clipped from V and 6 bases from J, the junction kept 5 bases outside the gene matches. The CDR3 length is 13 residues. Germline V gene data show CDR1 as MNHEY and CDR2 as SVGAGI. Libraries were prepared by immunoSEQ multiplex PCR; TCRdb keeps only in-frame clonotypes and omits some of them. Seen here are 65,000 to 75,000 clones, roughly 85% observed once, and the top ten hold approximately 0.81%. Study results and caveats: At 0.1 to 3.0 mg/kg and by week 6, CD4+ and CD8+ T cells in the blood had expanded clonally.

Prior autoimmune disease or systemic immunosuppression barred patients. The clonotype comes from an adult with an advanced solid tumor such as melanoma, head and neck, liver or kidney cancer. The material was CD4+ or CD8+ T cells sorted from blood, obtained in a trial of the OX40 agonist ivuxolimab. The chain couples TRBV6-5 to TRBJ1-2, with 9 nucleotides matching TRBD1. CDR3 in DNA: TGTGCCAGCAGAGAACAGGGGGCTGATGGCTACACCTTC. This encodes CASREQGADGYTF.